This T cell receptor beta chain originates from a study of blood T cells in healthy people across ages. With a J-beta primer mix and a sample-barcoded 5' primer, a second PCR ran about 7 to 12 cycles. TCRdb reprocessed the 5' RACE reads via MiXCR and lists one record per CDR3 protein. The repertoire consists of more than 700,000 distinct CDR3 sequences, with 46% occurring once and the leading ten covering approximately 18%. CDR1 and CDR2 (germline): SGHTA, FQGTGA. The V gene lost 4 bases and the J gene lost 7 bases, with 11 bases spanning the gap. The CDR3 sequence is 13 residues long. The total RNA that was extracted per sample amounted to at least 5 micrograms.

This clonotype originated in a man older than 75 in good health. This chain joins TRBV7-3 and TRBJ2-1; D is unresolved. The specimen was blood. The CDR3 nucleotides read TGTGCCAGCAGCTCTCTGGACGGGAATGAGCAGTTCTTC. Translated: CASSSLDGNEQFF.